This T cell receptor beta chain was sequenced for a study of blood T cell repertoires in COVID-19. The CDR3 spans 16 residues. Per germline, CDR1 KGHDR and CDR2 SFDVKD. Trimming took 7 bases from V and 5 from J; bases not matched to a gene: 12. Generated by immunoSEQ multiplex PCR, the TCRdb table keeps only in-frame clones and is missing some. The profile covers over 85,000 clones, with more than 85% appearing a single time and 4% to 4.5% taken by the ten largest. The sequence derives from a man aged 18 to 29 with acute or convalescent COVID-19. Sample: peripheral blood. The J gene is TRBJ2-3, the V gene TRBV24-1, with 9 bases lining up with TRBD2. The CDR3 DNA follows: TGTGCCACCAGAGGTAGCGGGGGAGGGTTTGGAGATACGCAGTATTTT. The encoded protein is CATRGSGGGFGDTQYF.